These 31 T cell receptor beta chains came from one sample sequenced in a study of T cells in Graves' hyperthyroidism and ophthalmopathy. RNA transcripts gave rise to amplified TCR beta CDR3 regions. The TCR CDR3 was amplified in a first-round RT-PCR using the HTBI primer set. TCRdb reprocessed the multiplex PCR reads via MiXCR and lists one record per CDR3 protein. Among about 270,000 distinct CDR3 sequences listed, about 25% were seen once. The specimen sequenced was blood. Receptors originate from a woman in her forties with Graves' ophthalmopathy.

J is TRBJ2-5 and V is TRBV19; tentative D call: TRBD1 (6 bases). The CDR3 spans 13 residues. The V end was cut by 4 bases, the J end by 4 bases, with 10 bases between. Germline V gene data show CDR1 as LNHDA and CDR2 as SQIVND (reference sequence). The CDR3 coding sequence is TGTGCCAGTAGTACCACAGGGAGAGAGACCCAGTACTTC. It encodes CASSTTGRETQYF.

Ten or more counts support this clonotype. The V gene is TRBV6-1, the J gene TRBJ2-7, with TRBD1 identical over 12 bases. Germline trimming cut 3 bases from V and 3 bases from J; bases unmatched to any gene: 3. This CDR3 region has 15 residues. CDR1 is MNHNS and CDR2 is SASEGT in the germline V gene. The CDR3 DNA follows: TGTGCCAGCAGTGAGGGGACAGGGGGCCTCTACGAGCAGTACTTC. This sequence encodes CASSEGTGGLYEQYF.

This clonotype was counted ten times or more. This chain links TRBV28 with TRBJ1-2; D unresolved. The germline V and J ends were trimmed by 5 bases and 3 bases, with 4 bases remaining between them. The CDR3 has 11 residues. Germline-derived CDR1 and CDR2 are MDHEN and SYDVKM. CDR3: CASSIDYGYTF. The CDR3 DNA reads as TGTGCCAGCAGTATCGACTATGGCTACACCTTC.

This clonotype was counted ten times or more. In DNA, the CDR3 is TGCAGTGCTAGAGTGACAGTCCAAGAGACCCAGTACTTC. It encodes CSARVTVQETQYF. This chain uses TRBV20-1 with TRBJ2-5; a weak D match, TRBD1 (5 bases). The CDR3 sequence is 13 residues long. V was clipped by 1 base and J by 1 base, with 7 bases between them. Germline V gene data show CDR1 as DFQATT and CDR2 as SNEGSKA (reference sequence).

There are many counts of this clonotype. V and J are TRBV5-1 and TRBJ2-7; perhaps TRBD2 as D (5 bases). V was cut by 4 bases and J by 2 bases, with 16 bases left in between. The CDR3 extends over 15 amino acids. Germline-derived CDR1 and CDR2 are SGHRS and YFSETQ. For the CDR3, the DNA is TGCGCCAGCAGCGTCGGACTGACCGGAGCCTACGAGCAGTACTTC. It specifies CASSVGLTGAYEQYF.

This chain uses TRBV14 with TRBJ2-5; no clear D gene. The CDR3 consists of 16 residues. The germline V gene encodes CDR1 SGHDN and CDR2 FVKESK. The germline V and J ends were trimmed by 0 bases and 9 bases, with 20 bases remaining between them. The CDR3 DNA reads as TGTGCCAGCAGCCAAGATCGGACCGTGTCGGGTTCGGCCCAGTACTTC. Translation: CASSQDRTVSGSAQYF.

The chain links TRBV6-5 to TRBJ1-1; D possibly corresponds to TRBD1 (5 bases). Deletions cut 7 bases from V and 11 bases from J, with 11 bases between. The CDR3 is 10 residues long. Germline values: CDR1 MNHEY, CDR2 SVGAGI. This chain's CDR3 is CASNRPGAFF. DNA of the CDR3: TGTGCCAGCAACCGCCCAGGGGCTTTCTTT.

This clonotype was seen repeatedly, ten times or more. Since a much larger clone is just one base distant, this may be a read error. The CDR3, as DNA: TGTGTCAGCAGCCCAAGACAGGGGGCCCTCGAAGCTTTCTTT. Its translation is CVSSPRQGALEAFF. The chain carries TRBV6-1 and TRBJ1-1; 10 nucleotides align to TRBD1. Germline V gene data show CDR1 as MNHNS and CDR2 as SASEGT. This CDR3 is built from 14 residues.

This clonotype showed up many times. The chain links TRBV10-3 to TRBJ2-7; D call uncertain. CDR3 size: 13 residues. Germline CDR1 is ENHRY and CDR2 is SYGVKD. V dropped 2 bases and J dropped 3 bases, with 8 bases sitting between them. CDR3 sequence: CAISEGSRYEQYF. The CDR3, as DNA: TGTGCCATCAGTGAGGGCAGCCGCTACGAGCAGTACTTC.

This clonotype showed up many times. This sequence joins TRBV19 and TRBJ1-1; D gene unclear. Deletions cut 3 bases from V and 5 bases from J, with 10 bases between. Germline V gene data show CDR1 as LNHDA and CDR2 as SQIVND (reference sequence). The CDR3 totals 13 residues. CDR3 in DNA: TGTGCCAGTAGTATCCAGAGGGTGACTGAAGCTTTCTTT. Translating it yields CASSIQRVTEAFF.

The chain links TRBV6-5 to TRBJ1-2; a possible D gene is TRBD1 (5 bases). Per germline, CDR1 MNHEY and CDR2 SVGAGI. This CDR3 region has 15 residues. Trimming removed 0 bases from V and 7 bases from J, with 15 bases in between. CDR3 nucleotides: TGTGCCAGCAGTTACTCGAAGGGGCCCGTAAGTGGCTACACCTTC. Translating gives CASSYSKGPVSGYTF.

This clonotype was observed many times. The chain couples TRBV28 to TRBJ1-1; no clear D gene. The CDR3 has 11 residues. Germline CDR1 MDHEN, CDR2 SYDVKM. V lost 3 bases to trimming and J lost 6 bases, with 5 bases between them. In DNA form, the CDR3 reads TGTGCCAGCAGTTTGGGGTCTGAAGCTTTCTTT. This encodes CASSLGSEAFF.

The chain employs TRBV20-1 and TRBJ1-1; a weak D match, TRBD1 (5 bases). Trimming stripped 0 bases from V and 5 bases from J, with 19 bases between. Germline V lookup: CDR1 DFQATT, CDR2 SNEGSKA (reference sequence). This CDR3 region has 16 residues. The CDR3 DNA is TGCAGTGCTAGAGATGGTCGGACATACTCGGGGACTGAAGCTTTCTTT. It specifies CSARDGRTYSGTEAFF.

This clonotype was found many times. The V and J genes are TRBV28 and TRBJ2-7; a weak D match, TRBD2 (6 bases). V gave up 8 bases and J gave up 5 bases, with 16 bases separating them. Germline V gene lookup returns CDR1 MDHEN and CDR2 SYDVKM. The CDR3 has 13 amino acids. CDR3 amino acids: CASLMRAGHEQYF. The CDR3 DNA reads as TGTGCCAGCCTGATGAGGGCGGGGCACGAGCAGTACTTC. The entire variable domain, with the rest obtained from reference TRBV28 and TRBJ2-7, is as follows: DVKVTQSSRYLVKRTGEKVFLECVQDMDHENMFWYRQDPGLGLRLIYFSYDVKMKEKGDIPEGYSVSREKKERFSLILESASTNQTSMYLCASLMRAGHEQYFGPGTRLTVT.

The rearrangement joins TRBV5-1 to TRBJ2-5; the D gene could be TRBD1 or TRBD2 (5 bases each). Germline V CDR1 and CDR2: SGHRS, YFSETQ. The CDR3 contains 15 residues. The V end lost 7 bases, the J end lost 5 bases, and 21 bases lay between the germline ends. The CDR3 DNA follows: TGCGCCAGCGGAGGTGGGACCCACAGAGGGGAGACCCAGTACTTC. Translated: CASGGGTHRGETQYF.

The chain recombines TRBV6-5 with TRBJ2-5, with 9 bases aligning to TRBD1. The CDR3 sequence is 14 residues long. Germline CDR1 is MNHEY and CDR2 is SVGAGI. The trim removed 2 bases at V and 6 bases at J, leaving 4 bases unmatched. In DNA, the CDR3 is TGTGCCAGCAGTTACATACAGGGGGCTCAGACCCAGTACTTC. It is translated as CASSYIQGAQTQYF.

This clonotype was counted at least ten times. The CDR3 bases are TGTGCCAGCAGCCAAGATCCCAGGCCGGGAGAGACCCAGTACTTC. Amino acids: CASSQDPRPGETQYF. V is TRBV4-2 and J is TRBJ2-5; the D is unclear. In germline, CDR1 is LGHNA, CDR2 YNFKEQ. CDR3 length equals 15 residues. V lost 0 bases and J lost 4, with 12 bases in between.

This clonotype was picked up many times. The rearrangement uses TRBV6-1 and TRBJ2-5, with D uncertain. CDR1 is MNHNS and CDR2 is SASEGT in the germline V gene. The CDR3 totals 9 residues. The V end lost 3 bases, the J end lost 10 bases, and 3 bases lay between the germline ends. CDR3 nucleotide sequence: TGTGCCAGCAGTGACGGCCAGTACTTC. Amino acids: CASSDGQYF.

This clonotype is medium-sized. The gene calls are TRBV2 and TRBJ1-1; D call uncertain. The CDR3 spans 13 residues. CDR1 is SNHLY, CDR2 FYNNEI, per germline. The V end lost 7 bases, the J end lost 1 base, and 10 bases lay between the germline ends. The CDR3 loop reads CASKDNQNTEAFF. CDR3 bases: TGTGCCAGCAAAGACAACCAGAACACTGAAGCTTTCTTT. Full variable domain (outside the CDR3, taken from reference TRBV2 and TRBJ1-1): EPEVTQTPSHQVTQMGQEVILRCVPISNHLYFYWYRQILGQKVEFLVSFYNNEISEKSEIFDDQFSVERPDGSNFTLKIRSTKLEDSAMYFCASKDNQNTEAFFGQGTRLTVV.

In regard to this clonotype: A much larger clone lies one base from this, so it may be a read error. A read error is likely, as this CDR3 ends without the conserved phenylalanine or tryptophan. This rearrangement joins TRBV6-4 to TRBJ1-1; a possible D gene is TRBD1 (6 bases). V lost 5 bases to trimming and J lost 5 bases, with 15 bases between them. The CDR3 consists of 14 residues. Germline V gene data show CDR1 as MRHNA and CDR2 as SNTAGT. CDR3 sequence reads: CASSIRGLWTEAFL. In nucleotides, the CDR3 is TGTGCCAGCAGTATCAGGGGATTGTGGACTGAAGCTTTCCTT.

In this sample, this clonotype turned up many times. J is TRBJ2-5 and V is TRBV28, with a weak D call TRBD1 (6 bases). The CDR3 consists of 14 residues. Trimming left V 5 bases short and J 4 bases short, with 14 bases between. Germline V gives CDR1 MDHEN, CDR2 SYDVKM. The CDR3 loop reads CASSPGWGPETQYF. CDR3 in DNA: TGTGCCAGCAGTCCGGGCTGGGGGCCAGAGACCCAGTACTTC.

V usage is TRBV20-1 and J usage is TRBJ2-7, with 8 nucleotides matching TRBD1. This CDR3 region has 15 residues. Per the germline V gene, CDR1 is DFQATT and CDR2 is SNEGSKA (reference sequence). The trim removed 6 bases at V and 0 bases at J, leaving 10 bases unmatched. CDR3 bases: TGCAGTGCCCTGGACAGGGTGGGCATCTCCTACGAGCAGTACTTC. Its protein is CSALDRVGISYEQYF.

This clonotype has a count of ten or more. The chain couples TRBV6-1 to TRBJ2-7; TRBD2 matches 7 bases. The J segment lost 2 bases and the V segment lost 6 bases, leaving 7 bases of the junction unmatched. The CDR3 is made up of 14 amino acids. CDR1 MNHNS and CDR2 SASEGT come from the germline V gene. The CDR3 bases are TGTGCCAGCAGGGCGGGGGATGGAACCTACGAGCAGTACTTC. Its protein product is CASRAGDGTYEQYF.

This rearrangement joins TRBV2 to TRBJ2-7; D uncertain. V was shortened by 1 base and J by 4 bases, with 14 bases between the two germline ends. CDR3 length: 15 residues. Germline CDR1 and CDR2: SNHLY and FYNNEI. CDR3 sequence: CASSEDEQSPYEQYF. The CDR3 DNA reads as TGTGCCAGCAGTGAAGACGAACAGAGTCCTTACGAGCAGTACTTC.

This clonotype was recorded many times. The chain couples TRBV9 to TRBJ1-5; D call uncertain. Trimming took off 0 bases at V and 2 bases at J, with 9 bases between the two ends. Looked up from germline, CDR1 is SGDLS and CDR2 is YYNGEE. The CDR3 runs 15 residues. CDR3 sequence reads: CASSVGGLGNQPQHF. The CDR3 nucleotides are TGTGCCAGCAGCGTAGGAGGGCTTGGCAATCAGCCCCAGCATTTT. Supplemented by reference TRBV9 and TRBJ1-5, the full variable domain reads DSGVTQTPKHLITATGQRVTLRCSPRSGDLSVYWYQQSLDQGLQFLIQYYNGEERAKGNILERFSAQQFPDLHSELNLSSLELGDSALYFCASSVGGLGNQPQHFGDGTRLSIL.

This clonotype was seen at least ten times. The chain joins TRBV28 to TRBJ2-5; possibly TRBD1 or TRBD2 for D (5 bases each). V was trimmed by 6 bases and J by 5 bases, leaving 19 bases between them. The CDR3 length is 15 residues. Germline CDR1 is MDHEN and CDR2 is SYDVKM. The CDR3, as DNA: TGTGCCAGCAGCATACCGGGACCACCCGTGGAGACCCAGTACTTC. It translates to CASSIPGPPVETQYF.

A few counts support this clonotype. The J gene is TRBJ1-1, the V gene TRBV2; the D is unclear. Trimming removed 6 bases at V and 1 base at J, with 9 bases between. CDR1 and CDR2 (germline): SNHLY, FYNNEI. The CDR3 spans 13 residues. Here the CDR3 DNA reads TGTGCCAGCAGGACAACCTCGAACACTGAAGCTTTCTTT. Protein product: CASRTTSNTEAFF. Full variable domain (rest looked up from reference TRBV2 and TRBJ1-1): EPEVTQTPSHQVTQMGQEVILRCVPISNHLYFYWYRQILGQKVEFLVSFYNNEISEKSEIFDDQFSVERPDGSNFTLKIRSTKLEDSAMYFCASRTTSNTEAFFGQGTRLTVV.

The V call is TRBV28, the J call TRBJ2-7, with D perhaps TRBD2 (6 bases). Germline CDR1 is MDHEN and CDR2 is SYDVKM. CDR3 size: 15 residues. V dropped 2 bases and J dropped 7 bases, with 18 bases sitting between them. CDR3 sequence reads: CASSLPPSAGGEQYF. CDR3 nucleotides: TGTGCCAGCAGTTTACCCCCCTCAGCGGGCGGTGAGCAGTACTTC.

This clonotype has ten or more counts. This chain joins TRBV4-1 and TRBJ2-7; TRBD1 agrees at 8 bases. Germline assignment: CDR1 MGHRA and CDR2 YSYEKL. Losses at the gene ends were 1 base for V and 2 bases for J; bases not matched to a gene: 4. This CDR3 has 15 residues. Here the CDR3 reads CASSQADRVPYEQYF. The CDR3 nucleotides are TGCGCCAGCAGCCAAGCGGACAGGGTCCCCTACGAGCAGTACTTC.

This chain connects TRBV7-3 to TRBJ2-7, with D perhaps TRBD1 (5 bases). Judging by the DNA end, TRBJ2-5 fits better; the J call may be wrong. Germline values: CDR1 SGHTA, CDR2 FQGTGA. This CDR3 spans 16 amino acids. The CDR3 DNA reads as TGTGCCAGCAGCTTAACCGGCCAGGGTGGAATAGAGACCCAGTACTTC. Amino acids: CASSLTGQGGIETQYF.

This clonotype showed up many times. The J gene is TRBJ2-7, the V gene TRBV11-1, with TRBD2 matching 8 bases. CDR1 SGHAT and CDR2 FQDESV come from the germline V gene (reference sequence). The V gene end was trimmed by 5 bases and the J gene end by 5 bases; junction bases not matched to a gene: 11. The CDR3 has 15 residues. The CDR3 spells CASSRYGGARDEQYF. The CDR3 DNA follows: TGTGCCAGCAGCCGCTACGGGGGGGCGCGGGACGAGCAGTACTTC.